Shown below are 26 T cell receptor beta chains from a single sample sequenced in a study of T cell repertoires in cytomegalovirus infection (dated by TCRdb to between 2017 and 2020). The antigens these receptors bind are not known. The treatment or condition label on this specimen signifies: in vitro stimulation with specific CMV peptide epitopes to enrich CMV-specific T cells. Sequencing was carried out with an Illumina HiSeq 1500. TCRdb reworked the public reads: Q25 trimming with fastp, MiXCR clone assembly, productive beta chains retained. Rows merge per CDR3 protein into single entries with the most common DNA and genes. The sample table lists 50,000 to 60,000 distinct CDR3 sequences, 15% to 20% of them with a count of one. The top ten constitute about four fifths of the sample. The sequences come from CD8+ T cells from cultured PBMCs, collected from culture after CMV antigen stimulation. These receptors all stem from a human donor in good health (CMV status not recorded). Some clones in this sample may be carry-over from other donors' samples.

This chain uses TRBV7-6 with TRBJ1-1, with TRBD1 matching over 7 bases. CDR3 length: 14 residues. Germline values: CDR1 SGHVS, CDR2 FNYEAQ. After removal of 0 bases from V and 5 bases from J, the junction contained 3 bases not matched to a gene. The CDR3, as DNA: TGTGCCAGCAGCTTAGCGGCAGGGGGTACTGAAGCTTTCTTT. Protein sequence: CASSLAAGGTEAFF.

The chain is built from TRBV3-1 and TRBJ2-5; D gene unclear. From germline, CDR1 is LGHDT and CDR2 YNNKEL (reference sequence). Trimming pared 9 bases from V and 0 bases from J, leaving 17 bases between. The CDR3 is made up of 15 amino acids. As DNA, the CDR3 is TGTGCCAGTAACAACTTGAAAGGGCACCAAGAGACCCAGTACTTC. This codes for CASNNLKGHQETQYF.

The chain employs TRBV9 and TRBJ2-7, with TRBD1 identical over 8 bases. Germline V gene data show CDR1 as SGDLS and CDR2 as YYNGEE. V shed 3 bases, J shed 2 bases, and the junction held 7 bases outside the gene matches. The CDR3 sequence is 15 residues long. The CDR3 DNA follows: TGTGCCAGCAGCGGGGGGCAGGGGGCAACCTACGAGCAGTACTTC. It codes for CASSGGQGATYEQYF. The full variable domain, its missing parts supplied by reference TRBV9 and TRBJ2-7, is DSGVTQTPKHLITATGQRVTLRCSPRSGDLSVYWYQQSLDQGLQFLIQYYNGEERAKGNILERFSAQQFPDLHSELNLSSLELGDSALYFCASSGGQGATYEQYFGPGTRLTVT.

This clonotype has a handful of counts. The chain uses TRBV6-2 or TRBV6-3 and TRBJ2-2; D ambiguous. The CDR3 loop spans 13 amino acids. Trimming shortened V by 7 bases and J by 7 bases, and 13 bases separated the two germline ends. Per germline, CDR1 MNHEY and CDR2 SVGEGT. This chain's CDR3 is CASTLSTYGELFF. DNA for the CDR3: TGTGCCAGCACCCTCTCGACGTACGGGGAGCTGTTTTTT.

This clonotype came up many times. V and J are TRBV7-2 and TRBJ2-7, with no clear D. The ends were cut back, 1 base at V and 6 bases at J, with 7 bases in the middle. There are 12 residues in the CDR3. Germline CDR1 and CDR2: SGHTA and FQGNSA. CDR3 bases: TGTGCCAGCAGCTTAGGGGGAATCGAGCAGTACTTC. Translating gives CASSLGGIEQYF.

This clonotype was seen more than once but under ten times. CDR3 sequence reads: CASSLVPLAGGLTDTQYF. CDR3 nucleotide sequence: TGTGCCAGCAGCTTAGTCCCCCTAGCGGGGGGACTCACAGATACGCAGTATTTT. The gene calls are TRBV7-2 and TRBJ2-3; TRBD2 matches at 11 bases. J gave up 2 bases and V 1 base, and 8 bases lay outside the gene matches. Germline loops: CDR1 SGHTA, CDR2 FQGNSA. The CDR3 contains 18 residues.

The V call is TRBV25-1, the J call TRBJ2-7; D is undetermined. Looked up from germline, CDR1 is MGHDK and CDR2 is SYGVNS. Trimming removed 3 bases from V and 3 bases from J, with 3 bases in between. This CDR3 has 11 residues. The CDR3 bases are TGTGCCAGCAGTGACTACTACGAGCAGTACTTC. It codes for CASSDYYEQYF.

The gene calls are TRBV7-3 and TRBJ2-7; the D gene is possibly TRBD2 (7 bases). CDR3 length equals 15 residues. V was shortened by 5 bases and J by 2 bases, with 16 bases between the two germline ends. Germline-derived CDR1 and CDR2 are SGHTA and FQGTGA. This CDR3 reads CASSTQGGATYEQYF. The CDR3 nucleotides read TGTGCCAGCAGCACCCAAGGGGGGGCAACCTACGAGCAGTACTTC. Drawing the rest from reference TRBV7-3 and TRBJ2-7, the complete variable domain is GAGVSQTPSNKVTEKGKYVELRCDPISGHTALYWYRQSLGQGPEFLIYFQGTGAADDSGLPNDRFFAVRPEGSVSTLKIQRTERGDSAVYLCASSTQGGATYEQYFGPGTRLTVT.

This clonotype occurred a few times. The chain combines TRBV20-1 with TRBJ2-7; 7 bases are a match to TRBD2. V shed 1 base and J 6 bases; nucleotides not matched to a gene: 15. CDR3 length: 16 residues. Per germline, CDR1 DFQATT and CDR2 SNEGSKA (reference sequence). CDR3 sequence (DNA): TGCAGTGCTAGAGTATTAGGGGATGGCCGCGGGGGCGAGCAGTACTTC. It is translated as CSARVLGDGRGGEQYF.

The chain uses TRBV12-5 and TRBJ1-1, with D perhaps matching TRBD1 (5 bases). Germline CDR1 LGHNT, CDR2 FRNRAP. CDR3 length: 17 residues. Trimming shortened V by 4 bases and J by 11 bases, and 29 bases separated the two germline ends. CDR3 region: CASGSASGGLMNIGAFF. The CDR3 DNA reads as TGTGCTAGTGGTTCCGCTTCTGGGGGACTGATGAACATTGGGGCTTTCTTT.

The chain joins TRBV7-2 to TRBJ2-7; 7 bases are a match to TRBD1. The trim removed 3 bases at V and 3 bases at J, leaving 2 bases unmatched. Per the germline V gene, CDR1 is SGHTA and CDR2 is FQGNSA. The CDR3 length is 13 residues. The CDR3 sequence is CASSFDRDYEQYF. In DNA form, the CDR3 reads TGTGCCAGCAGCTTCGACAGGGACTACGAGCAGTACTTC.

CDR3 coding DNA: TGTGCCAGCAGTTTAGGGGCGGGCACAGATACGCAGTATTTT. This codes for CASSLGAGTDTQYF. The rearrangement joins TRBV12-3 or TRBV12-4 to TRBJ2-3, with D unclear. V gave up 1 base and J gave up 1 base, with 6 bases separating them. The CDR3 length is 14 residues.

The V gene is TRBV7-9, the J gene TRBJ1-1; 7 positions match TRBD1. The J segment lost 4 bases and the V segment lost 5 bases, leaving 10 bases of the junction unmatched. The CDR3 runs to 15 residues. Germline V CDR1 and CDR2: SEHNR, FQNEAQ (reference sequence). The CDR3 protein is CASSPSGTAGTEAFF. CDR3 nucleotides: TGTGCCAGCAGCCCATCCGGGACAGCTGGCACTGAAGCTTTCTTT.

This sequence joins TRBV6-2 or TRBV6-3 and TRBJ2-7, with D possibly being TRBD2 (5 bases). Germline CDR1 MNHEY, CDR2 SVGEGT. Trimming took 2 bases from V and 6 from J, leaving 14 bases between them. The CDR3 runs 14 residues. CDR3 bases: TGTGCCAGCAGTTACGTGGCTAGCCTCGGCGAGCAGTACTTC. It encodes CASSYVASLGEQYF.

V is TRBV9 and J is TRBJ2-7; D might be TRBD2 (5 bases). The V end was cut by 0 bases, the J end by 1 base, with 8 bases between. The CDR3 is 14 amino acids. Germline values: CDR1 SGDLS, CDR2 YYNGEE. CDR3 in DNA: TGTGCCAGCAGCGTAGAAGAGGGTTCCTACGAGCAGTACTTC. Protein: CASSVEEGSYEQYF.

V is TRBV28 and J is TRBJ2-7, with D hard to call. This CDR3 is built from 13 residues. The V gene lost 1 base and the J gene lost 6 bases, with 10 bases spanning the gap. CDR1 MDHEN and CDR2 SYDVKM come from the germline V gene. Here the CDR3 DNA reads TGTGCCAGCAGTTTATCTAATTTTGGCGAGCAGTACTTC. It translates to CASSLSNFGEQYF.

In this sample, this clonotype turned up a few times. The rearrangement uses TRBV20-1 and TRBJ1-4; no clear D. This CDR3 comprises 14 residues. Trimming shortened V by 5 bases and J by 7 bases, and 17 bases separated the two germline ends. Germline values: CDR1 DFQATT, CDR2 SNEGSKA (reference sequence). CDR3 amino acids: CSAPQPSLGEKLFF. In DNA form, the CDR3 reads TGCAGTGCTCCCCAACCCTCCTTGGGTGAAAAACTGTTTTTT.

This clonotype was observed a handful of times. V usage is TRBV19 and J usage is TRBJ1-2; 9 bases match TRBD1. There are 13 residues in the CDR3. CDR1 is LNHDA, CDR2 SQIVND, per germline (reference sequence). The V and J ends lost 9 bases and 8 bases, in that order; junction bases with no gene match: 10. As DNA, the CDR3 is TGTGCCAGCACCGGGACAGGGATCGGAGGCTACACCTTC. Amino acid sequence: CASTGTGIGGYTF. Using reference TRBV19 and TRBJ1-2 for the parts outside the CDR3, the full variable domain is DGGITQSPKYLFRKEGQNVTLSCEQNLNHDAMYWYRQDPGQGLRLIYYSQIVNDFQKGDIAEGYSVSREKKESFPLTVTSAQKNPTAFYLCASTGTGIGGYTFGSGTRLTVV.

The chain recombines TRBV7-2 with TRBJ2-1; D uncertain. The germline V and J ends were trimmed by 2 bases and 4 bases, with 15 bases remaining between them. CDR1 and CDR2 from the germline V gene are SGHTA and FQGNSA. This CDR3 comprises 16 residues. DNA of the CDR3: TGTGCCAGCAGCTTACTATATAGGACCGAGTACAATGAGCAGTTCTTC. The encoded protein is CASSLLYRTEYNEQFF.

This clonotype was detected only a few times. This chain links TRBV28 with TRBJ2-7; D is perhaps TRBD2 (5 bases). The CDR3 length is 15 residues. The ends were cut back, 2 bases at V and 0 bases at J, with 11 bases in the middle. Germline V lookup: CDR1 MDHEN, CDR2 SYDVKM. For the CDR3, the DNA is TGTGCCAGCAGTTTAACGACTATAGGCTCCTACGAGCAGTACTTC. As protein: CASSLTTIGSYEQYF. The full variable domain, its missing parts supplied by reference TRBV28 and TRBJ2-7, is DVKVTQSSRYLVKRTGEKVFLECVQDMDHENMFWYRQDPGLGLRLIYFSYDVKMKEKGDIPEGYSVSREKKERFSLILESASTNQTSMYLCASSLTTIGSYEQYFGPGTRLTVT.

This chain connects TRBV12-3 or TRBV12-4 to TRBJ1-2, with a tentative D call TRBD1 (5 bases). V lost 7 bases to trimming and J lost 2 bases, with 11 bases between them. The CDR3 sequence is 13 residues long. CDR3 sequence (DNA): TGTGCCAGCACCGGGGGTACAAACTATGGCTACACCTTC. The encoded protein is CASTGGTNYGYTF.

This clonotype has only a few counts. V and J are TRBV10-3 and TRBJ2-2, with D possibly being TRBD1 (5 bases). The germline V and J ends were trimmed by 0 bases and 4 bases, with 12 bases remaining between them. In germline, CDR1 is ENHRY, CDR2 SYGVKD. The length of the CDR3 is 16 residues. In DNA, the CDR3 is TGTGCCATCAGTGAGTCGGGGCGGCGAAGCACCGGGGAGCTGTTTTTT. Translation gives CAISESGRRSTGELFF.

The genes are TRBV7-2 and TRBJ1-1; D is unclear. CDR1 SGHTA and CDR2 FQGNSA come from the germline V gene. Trimming removed 5 bases from V and 4 bases from J, with 14 bases in between. The CDR3 consists of 14 residues. Here the CDR3 reads CASSPAGRGTEAFF. The CDR3, as DNA: TGTGCCAGCAGCCCAGCCGGGCGGGGCACTGAAGCTTTCTTT.

The rearrangement links TRBV6-1 to TRBJ1-5; tentatively, D is TRBD1 (6 bases). CDR3 length equals 15 residues. Germline V gene sequence: CDR1 MNHNS, CDR2 SASEGT. The V end was cut by 6 bases, the J end by 5 bases, with 17 bases between. In nucleotides, the CDR3 is TGTGCCAGCAGGGCCAGACAGGTAGTATATCAGCCCCAGCATTTT. Protein product: CASRARQVVYQPQHF.

The chain has TRBV6-5 and TRBJ1-1; 9 positions agree with TRBD1. V was clipped by 0 bases and J by 3 bases; unmatched bases: 11. CDR1 is MNHEY, CDR2 SVGAGI, per germline. The length of the CDR3 is 18 residues. CDR3 residues: CASSYSLQGAYGDTEAFF. In DNA form, the CDR3 reads TGTGCCAGCAGTTACTCTTTACAGGGGGCCTATGGAGACACTGAAGCTTTCTTT.

The table lists this clonotype with many counts. V is TRBV7-9 and J is TRBJ2-5, with 7 bases identical to TRBD1. V shed 5 bases and J 3 bases; nucleotides not matched to a gene: 3. The CDR3 has 13 residues. Germline V lookup: CDR1 SEHNR, CDR2 FQNEAQ (reference sequence). CDR3 in amino acids: CASSADRKETQYF. The DNA of the CDR3 is TGTGCCAGCAGCGCGGACAGGAAAGAGACCCAGTACTTC.